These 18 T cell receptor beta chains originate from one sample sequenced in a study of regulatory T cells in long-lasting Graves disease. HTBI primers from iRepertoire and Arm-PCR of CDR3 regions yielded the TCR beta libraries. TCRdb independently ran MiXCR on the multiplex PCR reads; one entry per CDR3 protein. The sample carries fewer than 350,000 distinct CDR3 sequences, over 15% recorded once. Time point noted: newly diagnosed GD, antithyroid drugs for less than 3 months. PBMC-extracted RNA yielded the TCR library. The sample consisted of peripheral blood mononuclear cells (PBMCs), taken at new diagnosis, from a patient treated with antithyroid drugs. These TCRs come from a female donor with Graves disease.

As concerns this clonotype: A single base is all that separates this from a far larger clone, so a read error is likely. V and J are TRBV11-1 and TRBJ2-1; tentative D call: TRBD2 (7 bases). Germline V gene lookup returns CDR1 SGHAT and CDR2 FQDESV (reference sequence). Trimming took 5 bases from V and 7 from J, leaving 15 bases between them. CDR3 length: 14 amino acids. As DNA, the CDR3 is TGTGCCAGCAGCATGGATAGGGGGGGGAATGAGCAGTTCTTC. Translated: CASSMDRGGNEQFF.

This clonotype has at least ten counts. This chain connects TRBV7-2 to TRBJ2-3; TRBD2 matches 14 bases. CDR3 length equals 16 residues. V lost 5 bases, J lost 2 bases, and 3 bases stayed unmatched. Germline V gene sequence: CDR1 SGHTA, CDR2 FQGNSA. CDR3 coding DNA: TGTGCCAGCAGCCCGGGACTAGCGGGAGTCACAGATACGCAGTATTTT. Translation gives CASSPGLAGVTDTQYF.

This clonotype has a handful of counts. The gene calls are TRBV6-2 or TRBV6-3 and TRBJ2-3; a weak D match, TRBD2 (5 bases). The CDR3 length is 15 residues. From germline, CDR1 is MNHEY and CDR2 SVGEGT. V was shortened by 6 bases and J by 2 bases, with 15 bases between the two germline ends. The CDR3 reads CASRDSGSTTDTQYF. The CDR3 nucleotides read TGTGCCAGCAGGGACTCCGGGTCCACCACAGATACGCAGTATTTT.

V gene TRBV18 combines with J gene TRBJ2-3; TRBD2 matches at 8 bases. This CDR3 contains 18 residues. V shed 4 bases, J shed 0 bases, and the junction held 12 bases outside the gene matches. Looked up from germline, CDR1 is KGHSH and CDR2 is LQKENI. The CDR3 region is CASSLFTSGGRSTDTQYF. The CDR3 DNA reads TGTGCCAGCTCACTATTTACTAGCGGAGGTCGGAGCACAGATACGCAGTATTTT.

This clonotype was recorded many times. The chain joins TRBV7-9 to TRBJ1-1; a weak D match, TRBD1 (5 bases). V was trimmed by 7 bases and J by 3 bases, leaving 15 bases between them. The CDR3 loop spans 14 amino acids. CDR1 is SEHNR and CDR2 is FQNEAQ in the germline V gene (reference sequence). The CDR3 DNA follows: TGTGCCAGCACCCTCGGAGGAGGGGACACTGAAGCTTTCTTT. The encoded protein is CASTLGGGDTEAFF.

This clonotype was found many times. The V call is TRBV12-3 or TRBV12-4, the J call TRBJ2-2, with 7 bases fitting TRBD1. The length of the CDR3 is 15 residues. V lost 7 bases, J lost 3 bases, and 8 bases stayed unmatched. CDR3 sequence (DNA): TGTGCCAGCAACACCATAACAGGGGACACCGGGGAGCTGTTTTTT. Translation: CASNTITGDTGELFF.

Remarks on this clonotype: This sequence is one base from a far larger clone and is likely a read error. CDR3 coding DNA: TGTGCCAGCAGGGAGCGGGATGAGGCCTACAATGAGCAGTACTTC. Encoded protein: CASRERDEAYNEQYF. The J gene is TRBJ2-5, the V gene TRBV2, with 7 bases matching TRBD2. The J segment lost 11 bases and the V segment lost 6 bases, leaving 18 bases of the junction unmatched. This CDR3 region has 15 residues. CDR1 is SNHLY and CDR2 is FYNNEI in the germline V gene.

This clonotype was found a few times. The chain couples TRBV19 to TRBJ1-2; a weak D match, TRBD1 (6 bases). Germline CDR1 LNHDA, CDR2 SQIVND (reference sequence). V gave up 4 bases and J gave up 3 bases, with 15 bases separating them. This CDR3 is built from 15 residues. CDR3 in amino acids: CASSTAGDPYYGYTF. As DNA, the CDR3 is TGTGCCAGTAGTACGGCAGGGGACCCGTACTATGGCTACACCTTC.

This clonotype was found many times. CDR3 bases: TGTGCCAGCAGTTACTCGACGGGGATCTATGGCTACACCTTC. It yields the protein CASSYSTGIYGYTF. The J gene is TRBJ1-2, the V gene TRBV6-5, with D hard to call. Trimming pared 0 bases from V and 4 bases from J, leaving 9 bases between. Germline loops: CDR1 MNHEY, CDR2 SVGAGI. This CDR3 region has 14 residues.

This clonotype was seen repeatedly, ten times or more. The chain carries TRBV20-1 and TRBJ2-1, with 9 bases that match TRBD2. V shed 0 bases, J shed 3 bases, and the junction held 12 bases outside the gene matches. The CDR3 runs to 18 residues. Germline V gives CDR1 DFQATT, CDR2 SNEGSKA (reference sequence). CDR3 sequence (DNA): TGCAGTGCTAGAGAGATGCGGGAGGTACTAGCGGGCTACAATGAGCAGTTCTTC. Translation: CSAREMREVLAGYNEQFF.

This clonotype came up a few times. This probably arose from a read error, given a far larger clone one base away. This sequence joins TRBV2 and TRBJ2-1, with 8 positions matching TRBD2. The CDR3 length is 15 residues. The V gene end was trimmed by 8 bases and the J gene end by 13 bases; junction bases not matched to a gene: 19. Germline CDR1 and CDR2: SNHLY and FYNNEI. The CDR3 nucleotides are TGTGCCAGCGGGGGGCTAGCGGGCTTTCAAGAGACCCAGTTCTTC. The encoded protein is CASGGLAGFQETQFF. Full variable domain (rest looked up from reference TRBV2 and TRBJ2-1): EPEVTQTPSHQVTQMGQEVILRCVPISNHLYFYWYRQILGQKVEFLVSFYNNEISEKSEIFDDQFSVERPDGSNFTLKIRSTKLEDSAMYFCASGGLAGFQETQFFGPGTRLTVL.

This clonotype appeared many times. The CDR3, as DNA: TGTGCCAGCAGTTGGGTTAGCGGGAGGGCCCCCTACGAGCAGTACTTC. Amino acids: CASSWVSGRAPYEQYF. This chain links TRBV6-2 or TRBV6-3 with TRBJ2-7; 11 bases fit TRBD2. CDR1 MNHEY and CDR2 SVGEGT come from the germline V gene. CDR3 length: 16 amino acids. The junction had 7 bases not matched to a gene; V was cut back by 4 bases and J by 2 bases.

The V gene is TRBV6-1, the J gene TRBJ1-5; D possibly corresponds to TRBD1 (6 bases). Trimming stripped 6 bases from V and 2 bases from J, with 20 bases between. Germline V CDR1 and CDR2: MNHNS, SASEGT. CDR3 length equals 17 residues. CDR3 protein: CASSGGRGAAGNQPQHF. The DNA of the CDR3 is TGTGCCAGCAGCGGAGGGCGGGGGGCGGCGGGCAATCAGCCCCAGCATTTT.

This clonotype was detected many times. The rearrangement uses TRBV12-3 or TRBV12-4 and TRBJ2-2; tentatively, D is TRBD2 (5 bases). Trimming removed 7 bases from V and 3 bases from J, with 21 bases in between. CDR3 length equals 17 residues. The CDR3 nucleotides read TGTGCCAGCACCCCTGCAGGAGACGCAGCGGACACCGGGGAGCTGTTTTTT. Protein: CASTPAGDAADTGELFF.

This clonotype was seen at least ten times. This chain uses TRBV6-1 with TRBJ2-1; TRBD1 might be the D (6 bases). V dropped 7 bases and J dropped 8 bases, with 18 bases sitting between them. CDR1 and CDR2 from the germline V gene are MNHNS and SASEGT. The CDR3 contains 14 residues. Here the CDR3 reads CASMGALLGHEQFF. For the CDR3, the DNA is TGTGCCAGCATGGGGGCCTTATTGGGCCATGAGCAGTTCTTC.

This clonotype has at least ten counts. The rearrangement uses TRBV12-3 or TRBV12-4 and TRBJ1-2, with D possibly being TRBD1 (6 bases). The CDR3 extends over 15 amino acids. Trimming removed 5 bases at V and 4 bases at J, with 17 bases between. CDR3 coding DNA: TGTGCCAGCAGTCTAAAAGGGGGTTTAATCTATGGCTACACCTTC. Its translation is CASSLKGGLIYGYTF.

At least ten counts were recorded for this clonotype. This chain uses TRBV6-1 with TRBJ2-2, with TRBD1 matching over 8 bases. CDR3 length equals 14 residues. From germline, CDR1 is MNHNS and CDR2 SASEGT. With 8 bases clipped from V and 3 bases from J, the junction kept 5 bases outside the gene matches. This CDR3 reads CASYAGGYTGELFF. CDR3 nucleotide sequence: TGTGCCAGCTACGCAGGGGGCTACACCGGGGAGCTGTTTTTT.

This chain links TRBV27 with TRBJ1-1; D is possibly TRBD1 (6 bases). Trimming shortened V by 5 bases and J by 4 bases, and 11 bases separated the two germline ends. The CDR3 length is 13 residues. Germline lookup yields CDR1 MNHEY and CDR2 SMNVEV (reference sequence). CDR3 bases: TGTGCCAGCAGTCATAGGGGGGGCACTGAAGCTTTCTTT. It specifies CASSHRGGTEAFF.